This is a list of T cell receptor beta chains from one sample in a study of shared clonotypes between healthy human individuals. The repertoire was sequenced with immunoSEQ multiplex PCR; TCRdb's copy has only in-frame clones and lacks some. The sample has around 1.1 million clones; 77% are singletons. The source material was memory CD4+ T cells from PBMCs. All receptors come from a man in his late teens or twenties in good health. Some clones in this sample may be carry-over from other donors' samples. Both conserved end residues are part of each CDR3. The order of the fields is clone size, D gene, J gene, V gene, CDR3 protein, CDR3 DNA. A D gene is named only where the DNA matches it firmly. Clone sizes are given selectively: once, few, many, or a class where the clone is expanded.

>NA|TRBD2|TRBJ2-1|TRBV18
CASSPPGGPYNEQFF
TGTGCCAGCTCACCACCGGGAGGGCCTTACAATGAGCAGTTCTTC
>NA|NA|TRBJ2-7|TRBV30
CAWSIRYRSYEQYF
TGTGCCTGGAGTATAAGGTACAGGTCCTACGAGCAGTACTTC
>NA|TRBD1|TRBJ2-2|TRBV6-4
CASSDAGGRGELFF
TGTGCCAGCAGTGACGCAGGGGGCCGTGGGGAGCTGTTTTTT
>NA|NA|TRBJ2-7|TRBV6-5
CASSYSTPGYEQYF
TGTGCCAGCAGTTACTCGACCCCCGGCTACGAGCAGTACTTC
>NA|TRBD2|TRBJ2-3|TRBV2
CASSSGTSVFTQYF
TGTGCCAGCAGTTCCGGGACTAGCGTCTTTACGCAGTATTTT
>NA|TRBD2|TRBJ2-2|TRBV7-9
CASSLWGLGSPGELFF
TGTGCCAGCAGCTTATGGGGACTAGGATCTCCCGGGGAGCTGTTTTTT
>NA|TRBD1|TRBJ2-4|TRBV7-9
CASSTWTGGNIQYF
TGTGCCAGCAGCACTTGGACAGGGGGGAACATTCAGTACTTC
>NA|TRBD1|TRBJ1-5|TRBV18
CASSPRSNRGTGNQPQHF
TGTGCCAGCTCACCACGCTCAAACAGGGGTACGGGCAATCAGCCCCAGCATTTT
>NA|NA|TRBJ1-1|TRBV7-6
CASSLRGVGELATEAFF
TGTGCCAGCAGCTTAAGGGGGGTCGGGGAACTGGCCACTGAAGCTTTCTTT
>NA|NA|TRBJ2-3|TRBV6-5
CATRRKGSGTDTQYF
TGTGCCACGAGGCGTAAGGGCTCTGGCACAGATACGCAGTATTTT
>few|NA|TRBJ2-7|TRBV14
CASSQFYEQYF
TGTGCCAGCAGCCAATTCTACGAGCAGTACTTC
>NA|TRBD1|TRBJ2-7|TRBV2
CASRAGTGNWDEQYF
TGTGCCAGCAGAGCCGGGACAGGGAATTGGGACGAGCAGTACTTC
>NA|TRBD2|TRBJ2-7|TRBV6-6
CASSYHSGRASSEQYF
TGTGCCAGCAGTTACCATAGCGGGAGGGCCTCTAGCGAGCAGTACTTC
>few|NA|TRBJ2-1|TRBV4-2
CASSQDRRAHNEQFF
TGTGCCAGCAGCCAAGATAGGAGAGCCCACAATGAGCAGTTCTTC
>NA|NA|TRBJ2-2|TRBV11-3
CASSSWSLANTGELFF
TGTGCCAGCAGCTCTTGGAGCCTAGCGAACACCGGGGAGCTGTTTTTT
>NA|NA|TRBJ1-5|TRBV6-5
CASSRKGQPQHF
TGTGCCAGCAGTCGGAAGGGGCAGCCCCAGCATTTT
>NA|NA|TRBJ2-1|TRBV27
CASSTPATPNEQFF
TGTGCCAGCAGTACGCCCGCGACCCCCAATGAGCAGTTCTTC
>few|NA|TRBJ2-1|TRBV20-1
CSADEYNEQFF
TGCAGTGCTGACGAGTACAATGAGCAGTTCTTC
>NA|NA|TRBJ2-5|TRBV4-1
CASSQGSSGTKETQYF
TGCGCCAGCAGCCAGGGTTCCTCAGGAACGAAAGAGACCCAGTACTTC
>NA|NA|TRBJ2-4|TRBV2
CASSLRAMSKNIQYF
TGTGCCAGCAGCCTCCGGGCCATGAGCAAAAACATTCAGTACTTC
>NA|TRBD2|TRBJ2-1|TRBV27
CASSSRWSGRGNEQFF
TGTGCCAGCAGTTCCCGATGGAGCGGGAGAGGGAATGAGCAGTTCTTC
>NA|NA|TRBJ2-3|TRBV6-1
CASTRLGSWVMF
TGTGCCAGCACCCGACTAGGCAGTTGGGTCATGTTT
>NA|NA|TRBJ2-7|TRBV28
CASPPWSGGEQYF
TGTGCCAGCCCCCCTTGGTCCGGGGGCGAGCAGTACTTC
>NA|NA|TRBJ1-1|TRBV2
CASSAGVNTEAFF
TGTGCCAGCAGTGCGGGGGTGAACACTGAAGCTTTCTTT
>NA|NA|TRBJ1-1|TRBV19
CASSISWGAEAFF
TGTGCCAGTAGTATATCTTGGGGTGCTGAAGCTTTCTTT
>NA|NA|TRBJ2-7|TRBV6-4
CASSVLVRGEQYF
TGTGCCAGCAGTGTACTGGTGAGGGGCGAGCAGTACTTC
>NA|NA|TRBJ2-3|TRBV10-3
CAIAPGTDTQYF
TGTGCCATCGCCCCCGGTACAGATACGCAGTATTTT
>NA|TRBD1|TRBJ1-4|TRBV7-8
CASSLGTGLLNEKLFF
TGTGCCAGCAGCTTAGGGACAGGCCTTCTTAATGAAAAACTGTTTTTT
>NA|TRBD2|TRBJ2-4|TRBV27
CASSLPSGMAKNIQYF
TGTGCCAGCAGTTTGCCTAGCGGGATGGCCAAAAACATTCAGTACTTC
>NA|NA|TRBJ1-2|TRBV28
CASGTEGWNYGYTF
TGTGCCAGCGGAACAGAGGGATGGAACTATGGCTACACCTTC
>many|NA|TRBJ1-1|TRBV25-1
CASSSSGTVNTEAFF
TGTGCCAGCAGCTCCTCCGGGACTGTGAACACTGAAGCTTTCTTT
>NA|TRBD2|TRBJ2-1|TRBV29-1
CSVERGRADSYNEQFF
TGCAGCGTTGAACGGGGGAGGGCTGACTCCTACAATGAGCAGTTCTTC
>NA|NA|TRBJ2-5|TRBV9
CASSVGGATQETQYF
TGTGCCAGCAGCGTAGGGGGGGCTACCCAAGAGACCCAGTACTTC
>NA|TRBD1|TRBJ2-5|TRBV23-1
CAILLWGQQETQYF
TGCGCCATCCTGCTCTGGGGACAGCAAGAGACCCAGTACTTC
>NA|NA|TRBJ2-7|TRBV5-6
CASSLRVYEQYF
TGTGCCAGCAGCTTGCGTGTGTACGAGCAGTACTTC
>NA|NA|TRBJ2-7|TRBV25-1
CASSEGASYEQYF
TGTGCCAGCAGTGAGGGGGCCTCCTACGAGCAGTACTTC
>NA|TRBD2|TRBJ2-2|TRBV30
CAWSRGLANTGELFF
TGTGCCTGGAGCCGGGGACTAGCGAACACCGGGGAGCTGTTTTTT
>NA|NA|TRBJ1-4|TRBV5-1
CASSQERGNEKLFF
TGCGCCAGCAGCCAGGAACGGGGGAATGAAAAACTGTTTTTT
>NA|NA|TRBJ1-3|TRBV2
CASSEYPSNTIYF
TGTGCCAGCAGTGAATATCCGTCAAACACCATATATTTT
>NA|TRBD2|TRBJ2-7|TRBV5-6
CASSLAAGGAYEQYF
TGTGCCAGCAGCTTGGCAGCGGGAGGAGCCTACGAGCAGTACTTC
>NA|NA|TRBJ2-5|TRBV2
CASSEVRETQYF
TGTGCCAGCAGTGAGGTGCGCGAGACCCAGTACTTC
>once|TRBD1|TRBJ1-2|TRBV29-1
CSVDQTGGYLYGYTF
TGCAGCGTCGATCAAACAGGGGGTTACTTATATGGCTACACCTTC
>NA|NA|TRBJ1-5|TRBV19
CASMKVHGNQPQHF
TGTGCCAGTATGAAGGTTCATGGCAATCAGCCCCAGCATTTT
>NA|NA|TRBJ1-5|TRBV27
CASSPLNRADQPQHF
TGTGCCAGCAGCCCACTTAACAGGGCGGACCAGCCCCAGCATTTT
>NA|NA|TRBJ1-1|TRBV11-2
CASSIVDTEAFF
TGTGCCAGCAGCATTGTGGACACTGAAGCTTTCTTT
>NA|NA|TRBJ1-3|TRBV4-3
CASSQESVRGSSGNTIYF
TGCGCCAGCAGCCAAGAGTCCGTGCGGGGTTCGTCTGGAAACACCATATATTTT
>NA|NA|TRBJ2-7|TRBV28
CASTNLGRVFHNREYEQYF
TGTGCCAGCACCAACCTGGGGAGGGTCTTCCACAACAGGGAATACGAGCAGTACTTC
>NA|NA|TRBJ2-7|TRBV7-8
CASSLGRGRAYEQYF
TGTGCCAGCAGCTTGGGGCGGGGCAGGGCCTACGAGCAGTACTTC
>NA|NA|TRBJ2-7|TRBV28
CASSFGGIYGEQYF
TGTGCCAGCAGTTTCGGCGGGATATACGGCGAGCAGTACTTC
>NA|TRBD2|TRBJ2-5|TRBV28
CASSSPGGPETQYF
TGTGCCAGCAGTTCGCCGGGGGGTCCGGAGACCCAGTACTTC